The sequence of this T cell receptor beta chain was determined in a study of vaccination and CD4 T cells after COVID-19. Specified treatment: approximately 9-day PBMC culture with coronavirus spike peptide pools or control peptides (ViraFEST assay). The CDR3 sequence is 12 residues long. Trimming at V came to 6 bases and at J to 4 bases, leaving 3 bases not matched to a gene. Germline V lookup: CDR1 SQVTM, CDR2 ANQGSEA. Cultured CD4+ T-cell DNA underwent Oncomine TCR Beta short-read sequencing. TCRdb re-called the PCR reads through MiXCR, storing one row per CDR3 protein. The table shows roughly 18,000 distinct CDR3 sequences, with roughly 49% occurring only once. As concerns this clonotype: Its antigen is unidentified.

This material consisted of CD4+ T cells from blood, cultured in vitro, taken before SARS-CoV-2 vaccination. This TCR came from a human donor who had recovered from COVID-19. This rearrangement joins TRBV29-1 to TRBJ1-1; 9 positions agree with TRBD1. The CDR3 loop is CSVGQGSTEAFF. The CDR3 DNA reads TGCAGCGTGGGACAGGGTAGCACTGAAGCTTTCTTT.